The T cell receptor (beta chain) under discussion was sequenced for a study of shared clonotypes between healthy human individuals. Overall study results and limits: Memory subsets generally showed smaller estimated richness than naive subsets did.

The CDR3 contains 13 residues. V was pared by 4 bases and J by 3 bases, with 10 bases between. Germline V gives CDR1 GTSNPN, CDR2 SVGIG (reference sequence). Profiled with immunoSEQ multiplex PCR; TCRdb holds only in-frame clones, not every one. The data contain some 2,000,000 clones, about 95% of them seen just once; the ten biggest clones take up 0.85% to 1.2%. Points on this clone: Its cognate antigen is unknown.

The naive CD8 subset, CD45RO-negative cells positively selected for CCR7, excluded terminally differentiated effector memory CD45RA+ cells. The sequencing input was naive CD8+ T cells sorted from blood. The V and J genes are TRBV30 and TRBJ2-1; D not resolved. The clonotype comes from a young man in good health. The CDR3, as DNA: TGTGCCTGGATGGGATGGGACTACAATGAGCAGTTCTTC. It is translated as CAWMGWDYNEQFF.